The 30 T cell receptor beta chains given below trace back to one sample, sequenced in a study of shared clonotypes between healthy human individuals. The naive CD8 fraction comprised CD45RO-negative cells positively selected for CCR7 and excluded terminally differentiated effector memory CD45RA+ cells. This table comes from immunoSEQ multiplex PCR, and its TCRdb copy is limited to in-frame clones, with some not included. This sample carries about 680,000 clones, 92% of them seen once, and the ten largest clones take approximately 22%. What was sequenced was naive CD8+ T cells sorted from blood. The source is a man in his thirties or forties in good health.

The chain links TRBV7-9 to TRBJ2-5; D possibly corresponds to TRBD1 (6 bases). V shed 5 bases and J shed 5 bases, with 27 bases lying between them. CDR3 length: 18 amino acids. Germline CDR1 is SEHNR and CDR2 is FQNEAQ (reference sequence). This CDR3 is CASSPSQGRTISSETQYF. The CDR3 nucleotides are TGTGCCAGCAGCCCGAGCCAGGGGCGGACGATATCCTCGGAGACCCAGTACTTC. The entire variable domain, with the rest obtained from reference TRBV7-9 and TRBJ2-5, is as follows: DTGVSQNPRHKITKRGQNVTFRCDPISEHNRLYWYRQTLGQGPEFLTYFQNEAQLEKSRLLSDRFSAERPKGSFSTLEIQRTEQGDSAMYLCASSPSQGRTISSETQYFGPGTRLLVL.

The rearrangement joins TRBV5-5 to TRBJ1-1; D gene uncertain. Germline V gives CDR1 SGHKS, CDR2 YYEKEE (reference sequence). The CDR3 consists of 13 residues. Trimming stripped 0 bases from V and 1 base from J, with 4 bases between. This chain's CDR3 is CASSLVRNTEAFF. The CDR3 region has the DNA TGTGCCAGCAGCTTGGTACGGAACACTGAAGCTTTCTTT.

The chain employs TRBV4-1 and TRBJ2-7, with a weak D call TRBD1 (5 bases). Trimming took 0 bases from V and 7 from J, leaving 10 bases between them. The germline gives CDR1 MGHRA, CDR2 YSYEKL. The CDR3 is made up of 13 amino acids. The CDR3 loop reads CASSQDSNREQYF. CDR3 DNA sequence: TGCGCCAGCAGCCAAGATTCTAACAGGGAGCAGTACTTC.

V is TRBV5-1 and J is TRBJ1-2, with 7 bases lining up with TRBD1. V shed 3 bases, J shed 8 bases, and the junction held 13 bases outside the gene matches. This CDR3 has 15 residues. The germline V gene has CDR1 SGHRS and CDR2 YFSETQ. This CDR3 is CASSSTNQQGYGYTF. Written as DNA, the CDR3 is TGCGCCAGCAGCTCGACTAACCAACAGGGGTACGGCTACACCTTC. Using reference TRBV5-1 and TRBJ1-2 for the parts outside the CDR3, the full variable domain is KAGVTQTPRYLIKTRGQQVTLSCSPISGHRSVSWYQQTPGQGLQFLFEYFSETQRNKGNFPGRFSGRQFSNSRSEMNVSTLELGDSALYLCASSSTNQQGYGYTFGSGTRLTVV.

This rearrangement joins TRBV4-3 to TRBJ1-5; D is unresolved. The germline V and J ends were trimmed by 0 bases and 3 bases, with 3 bases remaining between them. The CDR3 length is 13 residues. Germline CDR1 reads LGHNA; CDR2 reads YSLEER. CDR3 bases: TGCGCCAGCAGCCAAGACTACAATCAGCCCCAGCATTTT. Translated: CASSQDYNQPQHF.

The chain joins TRBV2 to TRBJ2-7, with D perhaps assigned TRBD1 or TRBD2 (5 bases each). This CDR3 has 16 residues. Germline CDR1 SNHLY, CDR2 FYNNEI. Deletions cut 4 bases from V and 2 bases from J, with 18 bases between. For the CDR3, the DNA is TGTGCCAGCAGTGGATGGGACGGCCAGAACCCCTACGAGCAGTACTTC. It encodes CASSGWDGQNPYEQYF.

The chain employs TRBV7-2 and TRBJ2-3; 7 bases are shared with TRBD1. Germline assignment: CDR1 SGHTA and CDR2 FQGNSA. The ends lost 5 bases at V and 3 bases at J; junction bases unmatched: 5. CDR3 size: 14 residues. CDR3: CASSPGQLTDTQYF. CDR3 sequence (DNA): TGTGCCAGCAGCCCGGGACAGCTAACAGATACGCAGTATTTT. The entire variable domain, with the rest obtained from reference TRBV7-2 and TRBJ2-3, is as follows: GAGVSQSPSNKVTEKGKDVELRCDPISGHTALYWYRQSLGQGLEFLIYFQGNSAPDKSGLPSDRFSAERTGGSVSTLTIQRTQQEDSAVYLCASSPGQLTDTQYFGPGTRLTVL.

This chain connects TRBV7-2 to TRBJ2-3; D may be TRBD2 (5 bases). CDR3 length: 14 amino acids. Trimming removed 5 bases from V and 5 bases from J, with 14 bases in between. Germline V lookup: CDR1 SGHTA, CDR2 FQGNSA. CDR3: CASSPTIREDTQYF. The CDR3 nucleotides are TGTGCCAGCAGCCCTACCATCCGGGAAGATACGCAGTATTTT.

This clone was seen more than once but under ten times. CDR3 loop: CASSGTDRGNNQPQHF. The DNA for the CDR3 is TGTGCCAGCAGCGGGACGGACAGGGGCAACAATCAGCCCCAGCATTTT. V and J are TRBV2 and TRBJ1-5; 9 nucleotides agree with TRBD1. CDR3 length equals 16 residues. The germline V gene encodes CDR1 SNHLY and CDR2 FYNNEI. Trimming cost V 6 bases and J 3 bases; bases outside gene matches: 9.

This chain links TRBV5-4 with TRBJ1-5, with 8 bases lining up with TRBD1. The CDR3 spans 14 residues. CDR1 SGHNT and CDR2 YYREEE come from the germline V gene (reference sequence). With V trimmed by 1 base and J by 4 bases, 1 base remained unmatched. In DNA, the CDR3 is TGTGCCAGCAGCTTGCAGGGGGCGAATCAGCCCCAGCATTTT. It yields the protein CASSLQGANQPQHF.

The chain couples TRBV29-1 to TRBJ2-7; TRBD2 aligns across 7 bases. Trimming removed 1 base from V and 2 bases from J; junction bases left unmatched: 5. This CDR3 comprises 14 residues. Germline V lookup: CDR1 SQVTM, CDR2 ANQGSEA. As DNA, the CDR3 is TGCAGCGTTGAAGGCCGGGAGGCCCCCTACGAGCAGTACTTC. This encodes CSVEGREAPYEQYF.

This clone was seen a single time. V is TRBV5-1 and J is TRBJ2-1; a possible D gene is TRBD2 (5 bases). V lost 1 base, J lost 5 bases, and 7 bases lay in between. The CDR3 totals 13 residues. CDR1 is SGHRS and CDR2 is YFSETQ in the germline V gene. CDR3 in amino acids: CASSLRLNNEQFF. CDR3 in DNA: TGCGCCAGCAGCTTGCGACTAAACAATGAGCAGTTCTTC.

The chain carries TRBV9 and TRBJ2-3, with D perhaps matching TRBD2 (6 bases). V was cut by 0 bases and J by 1 base, with 9 bases left in between. This CDR3 spans 15 amino acids. Germline V gene data show CDR1 as SGDLS and CDR2 as YYNGEE. The CDR3 here is CASSVGASGTDTQYF. The CDR3 nucleotides read TGTGCCAGCAGCGTAGGGGCTAGCGGCACAGATACGCAGTATTTT.

V usage is TRBV29-1 and J usage is TRBJ2-1; the match to TRBD2 covers 11 bases. CDR1 SQVTM and CDR2 ANQGSEA come from the germline V gene. The J segment lost 5 bases and the V segment lost 8 bases, leaving 17 bases of the junction unmatched. The CDR3 runs to 17 residues. CDR3: CSLWLAGGPGLDNEQFF. The CDR3 nucleotides read TGCAGCCTCTGGTTAGCGGGAGGGCCAGGTCTCGACAATGAGCAGTTCTTC.

V gene TRBV10-2 combines with J gene TRBJ2-7, with 7 bases aligning to TRBD1. The V and J ends lost 8 bases and 0 bases, in that order; junction bases with no gene match: 1. The germline V gene encodes CDR1 WSHSY and CDR2 SAAADI. The CDR3 sequence is 12 residues long. CDR3 sequence (DNA): TGCGCCAGCTGGGACAGCTCCTACGAGCAGTACTTC. Protein product: CASWDSSYEQYF.

The chain links TRBV11-2 to TRBJ2-3, with D perhaps TRBD2 (6 bases). There are 17 residues in the CDR3. V was trimmed by 4 bases and J by 3 bases, leaving 20 bases between them. Germline CDR1 is SGHAT and CDR2 is FQNNGV. CDR3 nucleotide sequence: TGTGCCAGCAGCTCCCACTCCCCACTAGCTATTACAGATACGCAGTATTTT. This codes for CASSSHSPLAITDTQYF.

V gene TRBV15 combines with J gene TRBJ2-2; TRBD1 matches at 9 bases. The CDR3 runs 15 residues. The germline CDR1 and CDR2 sequences are LNHNV and YYDKDF (reference sequence). V trimming: 3 bases; J trimming: 5 bases; junction bases outside the gene matches: 4. The CDR3 DNA follows: TGTGCCACCAGCAGGGAGACAGGGGGAACCGGGGAGCTGTTTTTT. Protein sequence: CATSRETGGTGELFF.

The rearrangement joins TRBV19 to TRBJ2-1, with 7 bases matching TRBD2. The CDR3 extends over 12 amino acids. V dropped 6 bases and J dropped 7; count of bases not matched to a gene: 3. Germline CDR1 is LNHDA and CDR2 is SQIVND (reference sequence). CDR3 in amino acids: CASSGRPNEQFF. The CDR3 DNA follows: TGTGCCAGTAGCGGGAGGCCGAATGAGCAGTTCTTC.

This sequence joins TRBV11-2 and TRBJ2-5, with TRBD1 as a possible D gene (6 bases). CDR1 and CDR2 from the germline V gene are SGHAT and FQNNGV. V was trimmed by 4 bases and J by 7 bases, leaving 13 bases between them. The CDR3 runs to 13 residues. The DNA of the CDR3 is TGTGCCAGCAGCTCGGTTACAGGGTTGACCCAGTACTTC. It codes for CASSSVTGLTQYF.

The chain carries TRBV9 and TRBJ1-2, with D tentatively TRBD1 (5 bases). The germline V gene has CDR1 SGDLS and CDR2 YYNGEE. Trimming pared 3 bases from V and 8 bases from J, leaving 17 bases between. The CDR3 spans 14 residues. CDR3 nucleotides: TGTGCCAGCAGCGGAGGACATATTTTTATCGGCTACACCTTC. It translates to CASSGGHIFIGYTF.

In its sample, this clone was seen once. The CDR3 protein is CASSSRNTIYF. As DNA, the CDR3 is TGTGCCAGCAGTTCGCGAAACACCATATATTTT. V usage is TRBV2 and J usage is TRBJ1-3, with D unresolved. The V end lost 5 bases, the J end lost 5 bases, and 4 bases lay between the germline ends. This CDR3 region has 11 residues. Germline assignment: CDR1 SNHLY and CDR2 FYNNEI.

The chain recombines TRBV28 with TRBJ2-3, with 9 bases fitting TRBD2. J gave up 2 bases and V 6 bases, and 12 bases lay outside the gene matches. The CDR3 covers 17 residues. From germline, CDR1 is MDHEN and CDR2 SYDVKM. The CDR3 loop is CASSLTGTSFYTDTQYF. CDR3 DNA sequence: TGTGCCAGCAGCTTAACAGGGACTAGCTTCTACACAGATACGCAGTATTTT.

This chain links TRBV7-9 with TRBJ2-7; unclear D gene. The ends were cut back, 5 bases at V and 9 bases at J, with 23 bases in the middle. The CDR3 spans 15 residues. CDR1 is SEHNR and CDR2 is FQNEAQ in the germline V gene (reference sequence). CDR3 DNA: TGTGCCAGCAGCCCCCCCGGGCACAAGGGAAGTTGGCAGTACTTC. Amino acids: CASSPPGHKGSWQYF.

This rearrangement joins TRBV10-1 to TRBJ1-1, with TRBD1 matching 7 bases. Unmatched junction bases numbered 4, after V lost 2 bases and J lost 1 base. This CDR3 has 15 residues. Germline assignment: CDR1 WNHNN and CDR2 SYGVQD (reference sequence). The DNA for the CDR3 is TGCGCCAGCAGTGAGACACAGGGGCAGAACACTGAAGCTTTCTTT. This translates into CASSETQGQNTEAFF.

V and J are TRBV28 and TRBJ2-1; D is tentatively TRBD1 or TRBD2 (5 bases each). Germline CDR1 and CDR2: MDHEN and SYDVKM. Trimming cost V 5 bases and J 4 bases, with 15 bases left between them. The length of the CDR3 is 15 residues. Written as DNA, the CDR3 is TGTGCCAGCAGTCCGGGACGGAGACGGTACAATGAGCAGTTCTTC. This sequence encodes CASSPGRRRYNEQFF.

The CDR3 protein is CASRGTGPGEQYF. The CDR3 DNA reads TGTGCCAGCAGGGGGACAGGGCCCGGCGAGCAGTACTTC. This chain joins TRBV28 and TRBJ2-7; TRBD1 matches at 9 bases. The germline V gene has CDR1 MDHEN and CDR2 SYDVKM. The length of the CDR3 is 13 residues. The V segment lost 6 bases and the J segment 6 bases; nucleotides outside the gene matches: 6.

The chain joins TRBV19 to TRBJ1-4; D gene ambiguous. The CDR3 runs 16 residues. V was pared by 0 bases and J by 3 bases, with 11 bases between. Per germline, CDR1 LNHDA and CDR2 SQIVND (reference sequence). The CDR3 DNA follows: TGTGCCAGTAGTATAGATCACTGGGGAGCTAATGAAAAACTGTTTTTT. As protein: CASSIDHWGANEKLFF.

V gene TRBV5-8 combines with J gene TRBJ2-6; 10 bases fit TRBD2. The CDR3 is made up of 18 amino acids. V gave up 3 bases and J gave up 0 bases; unmatched junction bases: 6. Germline V CDR1 and CDR2: SGHTS, YDEGEE. The CDR3 DNA follows: TGTGCCAGCAGCTACGGACTAGCGGATCTCTCTGGGGCCAACGTCCTGACTTTC. Its translation is CASSYGLADLSGANVLTF.

The J gene is TRBJ2-7, the V gene TRBV7-9; no clear D. The ends were cut back, 4 bases at V and 1 base at J, with 17 bases in the middle. Germline CDR1 and CDR2: SEHNR and FQNEAQ (reference sequence). This CDR3 contains 16 residues. The CDR3 reads CASSYNPRASSYEQYF. CDR3 bases: TGTGCCAGCAGCTATAACCCTCGGGCGAGTTCCTACGAGCAGTACTTC.

The CDR3 reads CASSLRTGLTSTDTQYF. The CDR3 DNA reads TGTGCCAGCAGTTTAAGGACAGGATTGACTAGCACAGATACGCAGTATTTT. This chain connects TRBV27 to TRBJ2-3; 7 nucleotides match TRBD1. This CDR3 has 17 residues. The junction had 8 bases not matched to a gene; V was cut back by 2 bases and J by 0 bases. Per the germline V gene, CDR1 is MNHEY and CDR2 is SMNVEV (reference sequence).